Following are 20 T cell receptor beta chains from one sample sequenced in a study of lymphopenia after photon versus proton radiotherapy. TCRdb's table, derived via immunoSEQ multiplex PCR, lists solely in-frame clones and lacks some. This sample carries 35,000 to 45,000 clones, over 65% of them seen once, and the ten largest clones take under 3.5%. The sample was peripheral blood, taken from a patient treated with photon-based radiotherapy. These receptors originate from a man aged 50 to 59 with gastric cancer.

The gene calls are TRBV6-1 and TRBJ2-5, with 8 bases that match TRBD1. The CDR3 runs 15 residues. CDR1 is MNHNS, CDR2 SASEGT, per germline. The J segment lost 4 bases and the V segment lost 6 bases, leaving 10 bases of the junction unmatched. CDR3 bases: TGTGCCAGCAGCTACCGGGACGGACAGGGAGAGACCCAGTACTTC. Amino acids: CASSYRDGQGETQYF.

V is TRBV13 and J is TRBJ2-7, with 7 bases matching TRBD1. Germline trimming cut 3 bases from V and 4 bases from J; bases unmatched to any gene: 9. Germline V gene lookup returns CDR1 PRHDT and CDR2 FYEKMQ (reference sequence). CDR3 length: 15 amino acids. CDR3: CASSFRQGDEYEQYF. CDR3 sequence (DNA): TGTGCCAGCAGCTTCCGACAGGGAGATGAGTACGAGCAGTACTTC.

J is TRBJ2-5 and V is TRBV5-1; 7 bases fit TRBD2. The germline V gene has CDR1 SGHRS and CDR2 YFSETQ. This CDR3 is built from 14 residues. V gave up 0 bases and J gave up 1 base; unmatched junction bases: 0. In DNA, the CDR3 is TGCGCCAGCAGCTTGGGCGGGAGCCAAGAGACCCAGTACTTC. Translated: CASSLGGSQETQYF.

V gene TRBV27 combines with J gene TRBJ1-3, with D unclear. Deletions cut 8 bases from V and 2 bases from J, with 13 bases between. The CDR3 covers 14 residues. Germline CDR1 is MNHEY and CDR2 is SMNVEV (reference sequence). For the CDR3, the DNA is TGTGCCAGCCGGGCGTCAGGCGCTGGAAACACCATATATTTT. Amino acid sequence: CASRASGAGNTIYF.

The CDR3 nucleotides are TGTGCCAGCAGTAGGGACGCCCTAGGGGAGGCTTTCTTT. It yields the protein CASSRDALGEAFF. The V gene is TRBV2, the J gene TRBJ1-1, with D maybe TRBD1 (5 bases). CDR3 size: 13 residues. Germline V CDR1 and CDR2: SNHLY, FYNNEI. Trimming stripped 5 bases from V and 11 bases from J, with 18 bases between.

The chain couples TRBV9 to TRBJ2-1; 7 nucleotides match TRBD2. Germline CDR1 reads SGDLS; CDR2 reads YYNGEE. CDR3 size: 14 residues. V dropped 0 bases and J dropped 7; count of bases not matched to a gene: 4. CDR3 region: CASSVDLGGNEQFF. In DNA form, the CDR3 reads TGTGCCAGCAGCGTAGATCTGGGGGGGAATGAGCAGTTCTTC.

J is TRBJ1-5 and V is TRBV4-3; no clear D gene. Germline V gives CDR1 LGHNA, CDR2 YSLEER. Trimming left V 0 bases short and J 5 bases short, with 5 bases between. CDR3 length: 13 amino acids. For the CDR3, the DNA is TGCGCCAGCAGCCAAGATTGGGATCAGCCCCAGCATTTT. Translating gives CASSQDWDQPQHF.

In the case of this clone: One end of the junction fails to match germline, which may point to a read error. The rearrangement links TRBV11-2 to TRBJ2-5, with a possible D match to TRBD2 (7 bases). The CDR3 extends over 14 amino acids. Per the germline V gene, CDR1 is SGHAT and CDR2 is FQNNGV. The CDR3 sequence: CATSAGAGYETQYF. The CDR3 DNA reads as TGTGCCACCAGCGCGGGGGCTGGGTATGAGACCCAGTACTTC.

This chain links TRBV2 with TRBJ2-2, with TRBD1 identical over 7 bases. Per the germline V gene, CDR1 is SNHLY and CDR2 is FYNNEI. Trimming at V came to 6 bases and at J to 0 bases, leaving 4 bases not matched to a gene. The CDR3 runs 15 residues. CDR3 sequence reads: CASRRQGPNTGELFF. Written as DNA, the CDR3 is TGTGCCAGCAGGCGACAGGGCCCGAACACCGGGGAGCTGTTTTTT.

The chain has TRBV28 and TRBJ2-5, with 7 nucleotides matching TRBD1. This CDR3 comprises 15 residues. Per germline, CDR1 MDHEN and CDR2 SYDVKM. J was trimmed by 3 bases and V by 7 bases; bases with no gene match: 11. Written as DNA, the CDR3 is TGTGCCAGCAACCTACCCGGGACAGAGAAAGAGACCCAGTACTTC. Translation: CASNLPGTEKETQYF.

This chain connects TRBV10-3 to TRBJ2-5, with D maybe TRBD2 (6 bases). The V gene's germline CDR1 is ENHRY and CDR2 SYGVKD. V lost 3 bases to trimming and J lost 2 bases, with 22 bases between them. The CDR3 is 18 amino acids. The CDR3 nucleotides read TGTGCCATCAGTGACTCGGGGGACGGGACGAATCCTCAAGAGACCCAGTACTTC. Encoded protein: CAISDSGDGTNPQETQYF.

This clone was observed a handful of times. V and J are TRBV5-1 and TRBJ2-7; TRBD1 matches at 8 bases. This CDR3 is 16 amino acids long. The trim removed 4 bases at V and 4 bases at J, leaving 13 bases unmatched. CDR1 and CDR2 (germline): SGHRS, YFSETQ. The CDR3 region has the DNA TGCGCCAGCAGCAACCGGACAGGGATCGGTTCTTACGAGCAGTACTTC. Translated, it gives CASSNRTGIGSYEQYF.

J is TRBJ1-5 and V is TRBV28; TRBD1 agrees at 10 bases. The CDR3 consists of 17 residues. Trimming at V came to 4 bases and at J to 9 bases, leaving 15 bases not matched to a gene. Germline loops: CDR1 MDHEN, CDR2 SYDVKM. The CDR3 nucleotides are TGTGCCAGCAGTTCCATAAGGGGGAGGACAGGGGGTCGGCCCCAGCATTTT. Its protein product is CASSSIRGRTGGRPQHF.

The CDR3: CASSSVKGLAGGTQYF. CDR3 in DNA: TGTGCCAGCAGCTCTGTCAAGGGGCTAGCGGGAGGGACGCAGTATTTT. The chain joins TRBV7-2 to TRBJ2-3, with 12 bases lining up with TRBD2. The V and J ends lost 4 bases and 9 bases, in that order; junction bases with no gene match: 11. The CDR3 totals 16 residues. Per the germline V gene, CDR1 is SGHTA and CDR2 is FQGNSA.

The chain combines TRBV7-6 with TRBJ2-1; TRBD2 aligns across 7 bases. V lost 4 bases and J lost 0; bases outside the gene matches: 6. The germline V gene has CDR1 SGHVS and CDR2 FNYEAQ. This CDR3 spans 16 amino acids. CDR3 DNA sequence: TGTGCCAGCAGCTCAAACGGGGGGAGCTCCTACAATGAGCAGTTCTTC. This gives the protein CASSSNGGSSYNEQFF.

The CDR3 loop reads CASSRVGTSSYEQYF. The CDR3 DNA is TGTGCCAGCAGTCGGGTCGGGACTAGCTCCTACGAGCAGTACTTC. The genes are TRBV2 and TRBJ2-7; 8 positions agree with TRBD2. Trimming took 5 bases from V and 0 from J; bases not matched to a gene: 6. This CDR3 is built from 15 residues. Germline V gene data show CDR1 as SNHLY and CDR2 as FYNNEI.

This clone was recorded once. This chain uses TRBV2 with TRBJ1-5; D unresolved. Germline assignment: CDR1 SNHLY and CDR2 FYNNEI. V gave up 5 bases and J gave up 3 bases, with 8 bases separating them. The CDR3 is made up of 13 amino acids. CDR3 bases: TGTGCCAGCAGTTACAGCCACAATCAGCCCCAGCATTTT. Translation: CASSYSHNQPQHF. Full variable domain (outside the CDR3, taken from reference TRBV2 and TRBJ1-5): EPEVTQTPSHQVTQMGQEVILRCVPISNHLYFYWYRQILGQKVEFLVSFYNNEISEKSEIFDDQFSVERPDGSNFTLKIRSTKLEDSAMYFCASSYSHNQPQHFGDGTRLSIL.

In its sample, this clone was seen once. The chain has TRBV28 and TRBJ1-5; D is unresolved. Germline V CDR1 and CDR2: MDHEN, SYDVKM. Between the trimmed V and J ends, which lost 2 bases and 1 base, there was a span of 15 bases. This CDR3 is 17 amino acids long. The CDR3 loop reads CASSLPPRVRSNQPQHF. The CDR3 nucleotides read TGTGCCAGCAGTTTACCTCCCCGGGTGCGCAGCAATCAGCCCCAGCATTTT.

The chain is built from TRBV5-3 and TRBJ2-5; maybe TRBD2 (6 bases). TRBV5-3 is annotated as an ORF whose role is uncertain. The length of the CDR3 is 14 residues. V was trimmed by 4 bases and J by 4 bases, leaving 14 bases between them. For the CDR3, the DNA is TGTGCCAGAAGCCGGGGACTGCGGAGAGAGACCCAGTACTTC. Amino acid sequence: CARSRGLRRETQYF.

This chain connects TRBV6-6 to TRBJ2-6; D gene uncertain. Germline lookup yields CDR1 MNHNY and CDR2 SVGAGI (reference sequence). V lost 8 bases and J lost 0, with 11 bases in between. The CDR3 has 15 residues. CDR3 sequence: CASGPRFSGANVLTF. The CDR3, as DNA: TGTGCCAGCGGACCCCGGTTCTCTGGGGCCAACGTCCTGACTTTC.